The 7 T cell receptor beta chains reported below all come from one sample, sequenced in a study of blood T cell repertoires in COVID-19. Using immunoSEQ multiplex PCR, the repertoire was profiled, and TCRdb retains in-frame clones only, with some absent. The table includes 150,000 to 200,000 clones, approximately 81% detected once. The sequenced material came from peripheral blood. Every receptor here comes from a man aged 40-49 years with acute or convalescent COVID-19.

This chain joins TRBV9 and TRBJ1-1; D uncertain. The CDR3 is 15 residues long. Germline V gives CDR1 SGDLS, CDR2 YYNGEE. The V end was cut by 0 bases, the J end by 3 bases, with 12 bases between. The CDR3 sequence is CASSVGALLDTEAFF. The CDR3 nucleotides read TGTGCCAGCAGCGTAGGAGCCCTTCTCGACACTGAAGCTTTCTTT.

The chain employs TRBV2 and TRBJ1-2, with TRBD1 matching over 7 bases. The junction had 10 bases not matched to a gene; V was cut back by 8 bases and J by 4 bases. The CDR3 extends over 14 amino acids. Germline V lookup: CDR1 SNHLY, CDR2 FYNNEI. The CDR3 nucleotides read TGTGCCAGCGAAACCCGGGACAGCCCCTATGGCTACACCTTC. Translating gives CASETRDSPYGYTF.

This clone was seen only once. This chain connects TRBV5-4 to TRBJ2-7; D is unresolved. V shed 1 base and J shed 6 bases, with 11 bases lying between them. This CDR3 has 13 residues. In germline, CDR1 is SGHNT, CDR2 YYREEE (reference sequence). The CDR3 region has the DNA TGTGCCAGCAGCTTGCTTACAGCCGGCGAGCAGTACTTC. Protein sequence: CASSLLTAGEQYF. Supplemented by reference TRBV5-4 and TRBJ2-7, the full variable domain reads ETGVTQSPTHLIKTRGQQVTLRCSSQSGHNTVSWYQQALGQGPQFIFQYYREEENGRGNFPPRFSGLQFPNYSSELNVNALELDDSALYLCASSLLTAGEQYFGPGTRLTVT.

The chain uses TRBV6-6 and TRBJ1-1; D is ambiguous. V gave up 4 bases and J gave up 1 base, with 10 bases separating them. CDR3 length: 14 amino acids. Germline V CDR1 and CDR2: MNHNY, SVGAGI (reference sequence). CDR3 protein: CASSLGGRNTEAFF. The CDR3 DNA is TGTGCCAGCAGTTTAGGAGGGCGGAACACTGAAGCTTTCTTT.

This chain joins TRBV19 and TRBJ1-1; 12 nucleotides match TRBD1. The germline V gene encodes CDR1 LNHDA and CDR2 SQIVND (reference sequence). The CDR3 spans 21 residues. J lost 10 bases, V lost 8 bases, and 32 bases had no gene match. CDR3 DNA sequence: TGTGCCAGTCCGAACTACAAGGGGGGGACAGGGGGCGGAAATGCCCATCCGCGAGCTTTCTTT. Translation gives CASPNYKGGTGGGNAHPRAFF.

This chain links TRBV4-1 with TRBJ1-5, with 8 bases identical to TRBD1. The CDR3 sequence is 15 residues long. The trim removed 4 bases at V and 0 bases at J, leaving 2 bases unmatched. Germline-derived CDR1 and CDR2 are MGHRA and YSYEKL. This chain's CDR3 is CASSPDRASNQPQHF. The CDR3 bases are TGCGCCAGCAGCCCGGACAGGGCTAGCAATCAGCCCCAGCATTTT.

The V gene is TRBV10-3, the J gene TRBJ1-3, with TRBD1 as a possible D gene (6 bases). Trimming left V 6 bases short and J 0 bases short, with 18 bases between. This CDR3 is 17 amino acids long. Germline assignment: CDR1 ENHRY and CDR2 SYGVKD. This chain's CDR3 is CAIRDTTGLTSGNTIYF. CDR3 bases: TGTGCCATCAGGGATACGACAGGCCTGACCTCTGGAAACACCATATATTTT.